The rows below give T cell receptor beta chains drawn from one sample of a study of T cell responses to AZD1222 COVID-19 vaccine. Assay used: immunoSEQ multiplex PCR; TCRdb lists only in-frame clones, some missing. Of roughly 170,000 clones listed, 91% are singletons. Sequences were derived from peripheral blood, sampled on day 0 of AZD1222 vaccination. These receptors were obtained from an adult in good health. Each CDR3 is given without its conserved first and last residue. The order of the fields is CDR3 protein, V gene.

ATSRDGSERELF TRBV15
ASSWTGSKDEQY TRBV28
ASSQDGLFMRLNTEAF TRBV3-1/TRBV3-2
ASSPGLVYYEQY TRBV14
ATSRSGALNTEAF TRBV15
ASSQDLGRVSYGYT TRBV14
SSSMGQGIGEQF TRBV29-1
ASSYSYEQY TRBV11-2
ASIPGILTTLAKNIQY TRBV28
ASRSGLAGTDTQY TRBV6-5
ASIHSSSSYNEQF TRBV7-2
ASSEWADQETQY TRBV25-1
ASRDGYQETQY TRBV12-3/TRBV12-4
AWSAGGWAEAF TRBV30
ASGLGTVYQPQH TRBV28
ASSYSGQGTGELF TRBV6-2/TRBV6-3
ASSRDSTYEQY TRBV5-8
ASSLVGRADTQY TRBV7-2
ASSTGQGAGDEKLF TRBV19
SASGRPLAKNIQY TRBV20-1